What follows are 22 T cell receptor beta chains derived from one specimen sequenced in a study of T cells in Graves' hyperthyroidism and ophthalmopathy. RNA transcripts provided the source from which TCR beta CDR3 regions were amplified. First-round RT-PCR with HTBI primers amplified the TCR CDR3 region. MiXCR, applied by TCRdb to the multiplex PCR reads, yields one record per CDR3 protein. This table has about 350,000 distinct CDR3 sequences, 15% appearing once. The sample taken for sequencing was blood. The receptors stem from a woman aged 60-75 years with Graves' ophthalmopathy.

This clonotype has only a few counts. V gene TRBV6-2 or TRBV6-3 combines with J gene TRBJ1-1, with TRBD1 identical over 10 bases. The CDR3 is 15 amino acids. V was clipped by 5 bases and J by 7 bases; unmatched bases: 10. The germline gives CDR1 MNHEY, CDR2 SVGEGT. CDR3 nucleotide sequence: TGTGCCAGCAGTGGGGGGGACAGGGGAAGTCGTGAAGCTTTCTTT. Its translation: CASSGGDRGSREAFF.

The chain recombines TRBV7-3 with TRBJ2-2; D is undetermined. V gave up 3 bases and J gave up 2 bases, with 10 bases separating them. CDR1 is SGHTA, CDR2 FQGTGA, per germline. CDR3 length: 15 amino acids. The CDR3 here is CASSFMDGNTGELFF. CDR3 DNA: TGTGCCAGCAGCTTTATGGATGGAAACACCGGGGAGCTGTTTTTT.

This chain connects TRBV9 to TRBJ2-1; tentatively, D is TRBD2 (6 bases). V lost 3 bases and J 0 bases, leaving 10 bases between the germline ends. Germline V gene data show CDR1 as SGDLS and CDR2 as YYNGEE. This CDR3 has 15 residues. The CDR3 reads CASSGDGSSYNEQFF. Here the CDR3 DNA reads TGTGCCAGCAGCGGAGACGGGAGCTCCTACAATGAGCAGTTCTTC. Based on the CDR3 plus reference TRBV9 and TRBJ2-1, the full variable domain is DSGVTQTPKHLITATGQRVTLRCSPRSGDLSVYWYQQSLDQGLQFLIQYYNGEERAKGNILERFSAQQFPDLHSELNLSSLELGDSALYFCASSGDGSSYNEQFFGPGTRLTVL.

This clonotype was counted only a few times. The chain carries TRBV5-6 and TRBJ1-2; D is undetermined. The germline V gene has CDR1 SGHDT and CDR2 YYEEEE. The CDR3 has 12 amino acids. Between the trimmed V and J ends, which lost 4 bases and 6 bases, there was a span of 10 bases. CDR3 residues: CASSLTRHGYTF. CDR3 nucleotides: TGTGCCAGCAGCCTGACCAGACATGGCTACACCTTC.

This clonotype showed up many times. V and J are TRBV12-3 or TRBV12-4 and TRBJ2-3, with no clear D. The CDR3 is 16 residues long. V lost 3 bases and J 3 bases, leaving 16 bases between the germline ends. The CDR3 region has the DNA TGTGCCAGCAGTTTTACATGGGCTGCAAATACAGATACGCAGTATTTT. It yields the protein CASSFTWAANTDTQYF.

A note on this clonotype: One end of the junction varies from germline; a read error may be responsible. DNA of the CDR3: TGTGCCGGCAGCTTAGTGGACACCTATGGCTACACCTTC. Protein sequence: CAGSLVDTYGYTF. The V call is TRBV7-9, the J call TRBJ1-2, with a possible D match to TRBD1 (5 bases). There are 13 residues in the CDR3. Looked up from germline, CDR1 is SEHNR and CDR2 is FQNEAQ (reference sequence).

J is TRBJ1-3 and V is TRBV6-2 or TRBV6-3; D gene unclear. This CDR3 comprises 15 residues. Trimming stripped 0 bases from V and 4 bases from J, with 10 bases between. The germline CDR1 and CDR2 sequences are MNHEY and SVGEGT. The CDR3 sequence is CASSYSRESGNTIYF. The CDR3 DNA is TGTGCCAGCAGTTACTCGAGGGAATCCGGAAACACCATATATTTT.

In DNA, the CDR3 is TGTGCCAGTAGTATGAGCTTGGGCACTGAAGCTTTCTTT. Its translation: CASSMSLGTEAFF. V gene TRBV19 combines with J gene TRBJ1-1; no definite D call. Germline CDR1 and CDR2: LNHDA and SQIVND (reference sequence). Trimming stripped 3 bases from V and 4 bases from J, with 9 bases between. This CDR3 spans 13 amino acids.

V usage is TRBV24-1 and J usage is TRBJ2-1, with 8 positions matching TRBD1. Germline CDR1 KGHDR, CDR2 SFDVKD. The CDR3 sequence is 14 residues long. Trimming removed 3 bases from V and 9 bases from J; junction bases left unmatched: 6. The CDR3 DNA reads TGTGCCACCAGTGATGAAACAGGGGGTCTTGAGCAGTTCTTC. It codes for CATSDETGGLEQFF.

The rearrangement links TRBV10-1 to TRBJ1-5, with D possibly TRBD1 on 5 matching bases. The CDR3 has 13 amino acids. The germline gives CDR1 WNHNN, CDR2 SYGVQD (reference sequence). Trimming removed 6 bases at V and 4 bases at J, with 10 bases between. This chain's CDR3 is CASSQGRNQPQHF. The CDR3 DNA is TGCGCCAGCAGCCAGGGCCGAAATCAGCCCCAGCATTTT.

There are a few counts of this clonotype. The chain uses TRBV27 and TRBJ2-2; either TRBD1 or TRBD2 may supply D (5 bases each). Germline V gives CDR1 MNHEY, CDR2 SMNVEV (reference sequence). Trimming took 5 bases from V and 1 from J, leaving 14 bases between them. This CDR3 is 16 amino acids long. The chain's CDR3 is CASSIRDPWNTGELFF. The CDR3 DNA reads TGTGCCAGCAGTATCCGGGACCCGTGGAACACCGGGGAGCTGTTTTTT.

As DNA, the CDR3 is TGCAGCGTCTTAGACCCTAATCAGCCCCAGCATTTT. Translating it yields CSVLDPNQPQHF. The V and J genes are TRBV29-1 and TRBJ1-5; D gene uncertain. Trimming removed 6 bases at V and 4 bases at J, with 10 bases between. The CDR3 spans 12 residues. Germline V gene data show CDR1 as SQVTM and CDR2 as ANQGSEA.

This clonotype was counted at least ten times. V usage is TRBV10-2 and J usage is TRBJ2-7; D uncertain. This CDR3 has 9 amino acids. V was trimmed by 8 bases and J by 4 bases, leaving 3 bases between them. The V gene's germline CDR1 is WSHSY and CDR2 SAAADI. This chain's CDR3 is CASGYEQYF. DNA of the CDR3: TGCGCCAGCGGATACGAGCAGTACTTC.

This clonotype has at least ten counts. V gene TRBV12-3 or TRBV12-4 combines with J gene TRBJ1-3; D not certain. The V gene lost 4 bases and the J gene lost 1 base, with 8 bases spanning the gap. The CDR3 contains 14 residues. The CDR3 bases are TGTGCCAGCAGTTCTAGGGTTTCTGGAAACACCATATATTTT. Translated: CASSSRVSGNTIYF.

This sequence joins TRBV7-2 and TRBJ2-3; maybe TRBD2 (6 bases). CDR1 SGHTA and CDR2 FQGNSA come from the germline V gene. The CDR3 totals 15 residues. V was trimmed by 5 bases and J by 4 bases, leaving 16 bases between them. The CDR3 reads CASSLSGPGADTQYF. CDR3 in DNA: TGTGCCAGCAGCCTGAGCGGGCCCGGGGCAGATACGCAGTATTTT.

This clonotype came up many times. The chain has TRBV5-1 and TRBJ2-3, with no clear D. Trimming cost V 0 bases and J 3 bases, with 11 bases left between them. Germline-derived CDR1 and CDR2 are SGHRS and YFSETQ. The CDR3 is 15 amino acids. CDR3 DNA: TGCGCCAGCAGCTTGGCAGTTTGGGATACAGATACGCAGTATTTT. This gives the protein CASSLAVWDTDTQYF.

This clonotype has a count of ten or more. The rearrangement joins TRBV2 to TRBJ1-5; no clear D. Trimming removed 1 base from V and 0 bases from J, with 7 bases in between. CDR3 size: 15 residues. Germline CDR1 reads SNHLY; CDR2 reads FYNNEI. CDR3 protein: CASSEDTYSNQPQHF. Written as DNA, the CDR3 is TGTGCCAGCAGTGAAGACACTTATAGCAATCAGCCCCAGCATTTT.

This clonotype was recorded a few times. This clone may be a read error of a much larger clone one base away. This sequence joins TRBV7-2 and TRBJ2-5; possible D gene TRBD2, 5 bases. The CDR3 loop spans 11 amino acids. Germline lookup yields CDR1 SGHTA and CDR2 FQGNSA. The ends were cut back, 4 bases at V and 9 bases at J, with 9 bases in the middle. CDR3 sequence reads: CASSWEQAQYF. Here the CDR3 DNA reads TGTGCCAGCAGCTGGGAGCAGGCCCAGTACTTC.

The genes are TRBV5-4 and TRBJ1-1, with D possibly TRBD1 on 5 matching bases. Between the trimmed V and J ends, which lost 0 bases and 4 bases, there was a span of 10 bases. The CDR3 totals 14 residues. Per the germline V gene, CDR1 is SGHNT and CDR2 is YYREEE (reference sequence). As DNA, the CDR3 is TGTGCCAGCAGCTTGGCGGGGGAGAGCACTGAAGCTTTCTTT. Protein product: CASSLAGESTEAFF.

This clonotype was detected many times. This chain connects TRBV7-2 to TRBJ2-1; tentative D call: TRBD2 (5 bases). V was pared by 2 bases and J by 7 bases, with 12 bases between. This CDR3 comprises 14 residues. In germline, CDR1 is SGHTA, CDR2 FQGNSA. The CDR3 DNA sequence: TGTGCCAGCAGCTTAAGAGCGGACTTAAATGAGCAGTTCTTC. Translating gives CASSLRADLNEQFF. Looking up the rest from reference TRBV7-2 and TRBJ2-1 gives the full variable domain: GAGVSQSPSNKVTEKGKDVELRCDPISGHTALYWYRQSLGQGLEFLIYFQGNSAPDKSGLPSDRFSAERTGGSVSTLTIQRTQQEDSAVYLCASSLRADLNEQFFGPGTRLTVL.

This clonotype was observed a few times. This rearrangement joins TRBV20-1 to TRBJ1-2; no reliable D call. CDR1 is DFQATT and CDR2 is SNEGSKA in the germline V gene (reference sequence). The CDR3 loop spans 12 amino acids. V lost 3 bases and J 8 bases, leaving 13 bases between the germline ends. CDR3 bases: TGCAGTGCTAGGGCCGGGTTAGAAGGCTACACCTTC. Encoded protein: CSARAGLEGYTF.

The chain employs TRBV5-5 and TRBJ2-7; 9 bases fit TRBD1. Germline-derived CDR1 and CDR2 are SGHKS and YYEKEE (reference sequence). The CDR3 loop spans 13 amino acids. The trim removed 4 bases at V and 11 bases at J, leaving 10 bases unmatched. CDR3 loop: CASSGTGLMQEYF. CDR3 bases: TGTGCCAGCAGCGGGACAGGGCTGATGCAGGAGTACTTC.